The clone carrying this T cell receptor beta chain has a handful of counts. These data originate in a study of blood T cell repertoires in COVID-19. Study-level background: Donors in the United States, Italy and Spain gave samples during acute or convalescent COVID-19. Sample material is recorded as cDNA or gDNA derived from T cells, B-cell-depleted T cells, or PBMCs.

V lost 8 bases and J lost 6; bases outside the gene matches: 13. Germline loops: CDR1 SNHLY, CDR2 FYNNEI. CDR3 length: 14 amino acids. Authors' methods: Cell counts per sample came from amplifying reference gene primers. Sequenced by immunoSEQ multiplex PCR; TCRdb stores in-frame clones only, minus some. Clone size and V and J calls were adopted from that table, with D and trimming inferred from the DNA. The sample includes approximately 90,000 clones, more than 75% of them seen just once. V gene TRBV2 combines with J gene TRBJ2-7, with TRBD2 identical over 7 bases. The sequencing input was peripheral blood. The sequence was obtained from a human donor in a cohort sampled during active COVID-19. The CDR3 spells CASGGGLVGLEQYF. DNA of the CDR3: TGTGCCAGCGGGGGAGGGCTAGTAGGCCTCGAGCAGTACTTC.